This T cell receptor beta chain comes out of a study of T cell responses to AZD1222 COVID-19 vaccine. Study at large: Second-dose groups at about 4 or about 12 weeks were pooled.

Germline CDR1 WSHSY, CDR2 SAAADI. V lost 4 bases to trimming and J lost 5 bases, with 8 bases between them. This CDR3 has 12 amino acids. This table comes from immunoSEQ multiplex PCR, and its TCRdb copy is limited to in-frame clones, with some not included. The sample holds approximately 150,000 clones, roughly nine tenths seen once. Study-wide results and caveats: Baseline seropositivity occurred in only 5 to 7 AZD1222 recipients. Nearly half of spike-specific TCRs reportedly go after variant regions that carry no mutations. Females outnumbered males among donors, who were mostly white British; clonal diversity was possibly underestimated.

The count of this clone is one. The target antigen is unknown. V is TRBV10-2 and J is TRBJ1-1, with a tentative D call TRBD1 (5 bases). This material consisted of peripheral blood, taken on day 0 of AZD1222 vaccination. The clonotype originates from an adult in good health. The CDR3 DNA reads TGCGCCAGCAGTGTCGGGGGAACTGAAGCTTTCTTT. Its protein product is CASSVGGTEAFF.